Each of the 20 T cell receptor beta chains below was sequenced from the same sample in a study of T cells in Graves' hyperthyroidism and ophthalmopathy. There were TCR beta CDR3 regions amplified from RNA transcripts. Researchers ran a first-round RT-PCR on the TCR CDR3 using the HTBI primer set. TCRdb called the multiplex PCR reads again in MiXCR, with one record for every CDR3 protein. The sample holds roughly 360,000 distinct CDR3 sequences, approximately 15% seen once. What was sequenced was blood. These TCRs come from a man under 40 with Graves' hyperthyroidism that later progressed to Graves' ophthalmopathy.

In this sample, this clonotype turned up many times. The V call is TRBV28, the J call TRBJ1-1; a weak D match, TRBD1 (6 bases). Trimming stripped 7 bases from V and 6 bases from J, with 15 bases between. Germline V CDR1 and CDR2: MDHEN, SYDVKM. The CDR3 sequence is 13 residues long. The CDR3 coding sequence is TGTGCCAGCAATCGGGGGGCGCTCCCTGAAGCTTTCTTT. Its protein is CASNRGALPEAFF.

This clonotype was seen ten or more times. This rearrangement joins TRBV7-8 to TRBJ2-7; D unresolved. Germline V gives CDR1 SGHVS, CDR2 FQNEAQ. V lost 2 bases to trimming and J lost 0 bases, with 11 bases between them. This CDR3 contains 15 residues. Here the CDR3 reads CASSLLSRSSYEQYF. The CDR3 nucleotides read TGTGCCAGCAGCTTACTCAGTCGAAGCTCCTACGAGCAGTACTTC.

This clonotype showed up many times. V usage is TRBV11-2 and J usage is TRBJ2-1; 7 bases match TRBD1. CDR1 and CDR2 (germline): SGHAT, FQNNGV. The CDR3 is made up of 15 amino acids. With V trimmed by 5 bases and J by 2 bases, 6 bases remained unmatched. CDR3 bases: TGTGCCAGCAGCAAACAGGGGACAACCTACAATGAGCAGTTCTTC. It translates to CASSKQGTTYNEQFF.

This clonotype has ten or more counts. The chain uses TRBV30 and TRBJ1-3; D is undetermined. V lost 2 bases, J lost 5 bases, and 7 bases lay in between. Germline CDR1 GTSNPN, CDR2 SVGIG (reference sequence). The CDR3 is 12 amino acids. Here the CDR3 reads CAWSNLRNTIYF. The CDR3, as DNA: TGTGCCTGGAGTAACCTCCGAAACACCATATATTTT.

This clonotype was recorded at least ten times. For the CDR3, the DNA is TGTGCCAGCAGCTTGGGACCACTAGCGGGGGTCTACAATGAGCAGTTCTTC. It encodes CASSLGPLAGVYNEQFF. The rearrangement links TRBV5-6 to TRBJ2-1; 11 positions agree with TRBD2. Losses at the gene ends were 0 bases for V and 3 bases for J; bases not matched to a gene: 5. Germline V gene lookup returns CDR1 SGHDT and CDR2 YYEEEE. The CDR3 is made up of 17 amino acids.

The chain couples TRBV10-2 to TRBJ2-1; D may be TRBD2 (5 bases). The CDR3 has 13 amino acids. CDR1 is WSHSY, CDR2 SAAADI, per germline. Trimming removed 9 bases from V and 2 bases from J, with 11 bases in between. Here the CDR3 reads CASTGSPYNEQFF. The CDR3 coding sequence is TGCGCCAGTACGGGGTCCCCCTACAATGAGCAGTTCTTC.

This clonotype was observed many times. The rearrangement uses TRBV3-1 and TRBJ2-5, with D possibly TRBD2 on 5 matching bases. V lost 8 bases and J 1 base, leaving 8 bases between the germline ends. The CDR3 contains 12 residues. From germline, CDR1 is LGHDT and CDR2 YNNKEL (reference sequence). The CDR3 DNA is TGTGCCAGCTTGGGAGTCCAAGAGACCCAGTACTTC. Translating it yields CASLGVQETQYF.

This clonotype occurred many times. This rearrangement joins TRBV20-1 to TRBJ2-7; D uncertain. The V gene's germline CDR1 is DFQATT and CDR2 SNEGSKA (reference sequence). The length of the CDR3 is 12 residues. The V gene lost 3 bases and the J gene lost 0 bases, with 6 bases spanning the gap. In DNA, the CDR3 is TGCAGTGCTAGGGATCACTCCTACGAGCAGTACTTC. The encoded protein is CSARDHSYEQYF.

This clonotype has more than one count but fewer than ten. The chain joins TRBV12-3 or TRBV12-4 to TRBJ2-2; tentative D call: TRBD1 (5 bases). This CDR3 comprises 15 residues. The V and J ends lost 5 bases and 1 base respectively, with 11 bases between them. CDR3 sequence (DNA): TGTGCCAGCAGTCCCACACAGGTGAACACCGGGGAGCTGTTTTTT. It is translated as CASSPTQVNTGELFF.

The chain links TRBV19 to TRBJ1-2; no firm D call. V was clipped by 2 bases and J by 2 bases, with 6 bases between them. This CDR3 spans 13 amino acids. Germline loops: CDR1 LNHDA, CDR2 SQIVND (reference sequence). Written as DNA, the CDR3 is TGTGCCAGTAGTATATCCAGAAACTATGGCTACACCTTC. It codes for CASSISRNYGYTF.

The chain joins TRBV7-9 to TRBJ2-7; D call uncertain. From germline, CDR1 is SEHNR and CDR2 FQNEAQ (reference sequence). This CDR3 has 15 amino acids. V was pared by 4 bases and J by 5 bases, with 18 bases between. The CDR3 region is CASSSTGSQEDEQYF. DNA of the CDR3: TGTGCCAGCAGCTCTACCGGGTCCCAAGAGGACGAGCAGTACTTC.

There are a few counts of this clonotype. The chain combines TRBV10-3 with TRBJ1-5; D call uncertain. The CDR3 extends over 15 amino acids. Germline assignment: CDR1 ENHRY and CDR2 SYGVKD. Between the trimmed V and J ends, which lost 5 bases and 3 bases, there was a span of 14 bases. DNA of the CDR3: TGTGCCATCAGTTGGACCTCCGGGATCAATCAGCCCCAGCATTTT. Translated, it gives CAISWTSGINQPQHF.

This clonotype was counted many times. V gene TRBV28 combines with J gene TRBJ1-1, with 9 bases lining up with TRBD1. The CDR3 runs 16 residues. Germline assignment: CDR1 MDHEN and CDR2 SYDVKM. Losses at the gene ends were 2 bases for V and 2 bases for J; bases not matched to a gene: 6. As DNA, the CDR3 is TGTGCCAGCAGTTTAGAACAGGGGGCGCATAACACTGAAGCTTTCTTT. Amino acid sequence: CASSLEQGAHNTEAFF.

This clonotype was counted many times. The rearrangement joins TRBV18 to TRBJ2-1; 7 bases line up with TRBD1. The germline V gene has CDR1 KGHSH and CDR2 LQKENI. This CDR3 has 13 amino acids. The V gene end was trimmed by 3 bases and the J gene end by 8 bases; junction bases not matched to a gene: 4. As DNA, the CDR3 is TGTGCCAGCTCACCTGGGACAGTGGATGAGCAGTTCTTC. Encoded protein: CASSPGTVDEQFF.

This clonotype was recorded many times. V usage is TRBV6-1 and J usage is TRBJ2-7; D unclear. This CDR3 comprises 13 residues. V lost 7 bases and J 0 bases, leaving 10 bases between the germline ends. CDR1 and CDR2 (germline): MNHNS, SASEGT. CDR3 DNA sequence: TGTGCCAGCACTACTATTAGCTCCTACGAGCAGTACTTC. This codes for CASTTISSYEQYF.

The gene calls are TRBV4-2 and TRBJ1-1, with 7 bases lining up with TRBD1. V shed 0 bases, J shed 0 bases, and the junction held 4 bases outside the gene matches. The length of the CDR3 is 16 residues. Germline CDR1 is LGHNA and CDR2 is YNFKEQ. The CDR3 here is CASSQDPGGLNTEAFF. CDR3 DNA sequence: TGTGCCAGCAGCCAAGACCCAGGGGGGTTGAACACTGAAGCTTTCTTT.

The sample holds many counts of this clonotype. The chain has TRBV28 and TRBJ2-2, with 9 bases identical to TRBD1. V gave up 3 bases and J gave up 6 bases; unmatched junction bases: 11. The CDR3 has 17 residues. Per germline, CDR1 MDHEN and CDR2 SYDVKM. CDR3 protein: CASSFRGTGIAAGELFF. The DNA of the CDR3 is TGTGCCAGCAGTTTTAGGGGGACAGGGATCGCCGCCGGGGAGCTGTTTTTT.

A few counts support this clonotype. The chain joins TRBV5-6 to TRBJ1-6, with 10 bases fitting TRBD1. Unmatched junction bases numbered 4, after V lost 3 bases and J lost 1 base. CDR1 SGHDT and CDR2 YYEEEE come from the germline V gene. The CDR3 length is 17 residues. This CDR3 reads CASSSLDRGSYNSPLHF. Written as DNA, the CDR3 is TGTGCCAGCAGCTCGCTGGACAGGGGGTCCTATAATTCACCCCTCCACTTT. Full variable domain (rest looked up from reference TRBV5-6 and TRBJ1-6): DAGVTQSPTHLIKTRGQQVTLRCSPKSGHDTVSWYQQALGQGPQFIFQYYEEEERQRGNFPDRFSGHQFPNYSSELNVNALLLGDSALYLCASSSLDRGSYNSPLHFGNGTRLTVT.

This clonotype was seen ten or more times. The CDR3: CASIPQFSGQGLLYGYTF. In DNA, the CDR3 is TGTGCCAGCATTCCACAATTCTCAGGACAGGGGTTATTGTATGGCTACACCTTC. This rearrangement joins TRBV6-1 to TRBJ1-2, with TRBD1 matching over 9 bases. This CDR3 spans 18 amino acids. In germline, CDR1 is MNHNS, CDR2 SASEGT. The J segment lost 5 bases and the V segment lost 7 bases, leaving 20 bases of the junction unmatched.

Many counts were recorded for this clonotype. CDR3 nucleotide sequence: TGTGCCAGCAGTGAGACAGGGCCCCTGAGCTCCTATAATTCACCCCTCCACTTT. Its translation: CASSETGPLSSYNSPLHF. The genes are TRBV12-3 or TRBV12-4 and TRBJ1-6; 7 bases are shared with TRBD1. This CDR3 has 18 residues. Unmatched junction bases numbered 10, after V lost 5 bases and J lost 0 bases.